This TCR beta chain was identified during a study of blood T cells in healthy people across ages. On the study more broadly: For every two T cells, template switching captured about one barcoded beta molecule.

It was with a sample-barcoded 5' primer and a J-beta primer mix that a second PCR of roughly 7 to 12 cycles was run. From the 5' RACE reads, TCRdb called clonotypes with MiXCR, one entry per CDR3 protein. The sample yields 1.2 million to 1.5 million distinct CDR3 sequences, around 59% seen once. Deletions cut 4 bases from V and 4 bases from J, with 16 bases between. Germline lookup yields CDR1 SGHRS and CDR2 YFSETQ. CDR3 length: 15 amino acids. The receptor's source is a man younger than 35 in good health. Sample: blood. The chain links TRBV5-1 to TRBJ2-3, with D perhaps matching TRBD2 (6 bases). The CDR3 spells CASSPGTGEADTQYF. Written as DNA, the CDR3 is TGCGCCAGCAGCCCAGGGACGGGGGAAGCAGATACGCAGTATTTT.